The rows below give T cell receptor beta chains drawn from one sample of a study of T cell changes during pregnancy in multiple sclerosis. Produced via immunoSEQ multiplex PCR; TCRdb's table is partial and in-frame only. Of tens of thousands of clones in the sample, 90% were seen once. The starting material was CD4+ T cells from peripheral blood mononuclear cells, obtained in the second trimester of pregnancy. Receptors originate from a female donor with multiple sclerosis, enrolled in a pregnancy study. CDR3s include the opening cysteine and the closing phenylalanine or tryptophan. The D gene is left open where the match is weak. Size is stated for part of the rows, as once, few or many counts, or as a class when the clone is expanded.

>15|TRBJ1-1|NA|NA|TRBV28
CASSRPGTLNTEAFF
TGTGCCAGCAGTCGCCCTGGGACACTGAACACTGAAGCTTTCTTT
>13|TRBJ2-4|TRBD1|NA|TRBV29-1
CSATEGTGLIQYF
TGCAGCGCGACGGAGGGGACAGGGTTAATTCAGTACTTC
>15|TRBJ1-2|TRBD1|NA|TRBV30
CAWSVGTAINYGYTF
TGTGCCTGGAGTGTGGGGACAGCGATAAACTATGGCTACACCTTC
>16|TRBJ1-4|NA|NA|TRBV4-2
CASSQAMGGGNEKLFF
TGTGCCAGCAGCCAAGCAATGGGGGGGGGAAATGAAAAACTGTTTTTT
>15|TRBJ1-6|NA|NA|TRBV11-2
CASSLETGQGSPLHF
TGTGCCAGCAGCTTAGAAACAGGGCAGGGTTCACCCCTCCACTTT
>18|TRBJ2-5|TRBD1|NA|TRBV7-9
CASSLGWTGGRVGETQYF
TGTGCCAGCAGCTTAGGCTGGACAGGGGGTCGGGTTGGAGAGACCCAGTACTTC
>15|TRBJ2-7|NA|NA|TRBV10-1
CASSALEGVSTEQYF
TGCGCCAGCAGTGCTCTCGAGGGCGTTTCAACCGAGCAGTACTTC
>20|TRBJ1-4|NA|NA|TRBV7-8
CASSLSRTSGRQATNEKLFF
TGTGCCAGCAGCTTAAGCCGGACATCCGGTAGGCAAGCAACTAATGAAAAACTGTTTTTT
>13|TRBJ1-1|NA|NA|TRBV5-1
CASSLPMNTEAFF
TGCGCCAGCAGCTTGCCTATGAACACTGAAGCTTTCTTT
>15|TRBJ2-3|TRBD2|NA|TRBV7-9
CASSFLGGTTDTQYF
TGTGCCAGCAGCTTTTTGGGAGGGACCACAGATACGCAGTATTTT
>15|TRBJ1-5|NA|NA|TRBV27
CASSLGPDSNQPQHF
TGTGCCAGCAGCCTGGGCCCGGATAGCAATCAGCCCCAGCATTTT
>18|TRBJ1-6|TRBD1|NA|TRBV7-2
CASSVRQGYPLGDSPLHF
TGTGCCAGCAGCGTACGACAGGGCTATCCCTTAGGGGATTCACCCCTCCACTTT
>15|TRBJ1-1|NA|NA|TRBV19
CASRRRRTGNTEAFF
TGTGCCAGTAGACGCCGGAGGACGGGCAACACTGAAGCTTTCTTT
>12|TRBJ1-5|NA|NA|TRBV10-3
CAISDGNQPQHF
TGTGCCATCAGTGATGGCAACCAGCCCCAGCATTTT
>13|TRBJ2-3|NA|NA|TRBV30
CAWSPDFTDTQYF
TGTGCCTGGAGTCCGGACTTCACAGATACGCAGTATTTT
>17|TRBJ2-2|TRBD2|once|TRBV7-2
CASSSGGAGLVAGELFF
TGTGCCAGCAGCTCGGGGGGGGCAGGGTTGGTAGCCGGGGAGCTGTTTTTT
>17|TRBJ1-2|NA|once|TRBV10-3
CAISKQTGYGANYGYTF
TGTGCCATCAGTAAACAAACAGGGTACGGGGCTAACTATGGCTACACCTTC
>11|TRBJ1-2|NA|NA|TRBV30
CAWSVAYGYTF
TGTGCCTGGAGTGTAGCCTATGGCTACACCTTC
>11|TRBJ2-3|NA|NA|TRBV2
CASGRTDTQYF
TGTGCCAGCGGGAGAACAGATACGCAGTATTTT
>16|TRBJ1-5|TRBD1|NA|TRBV4-2
CASSPQGGGSNQPQHF
TGTGCCAGCAGCCCTCAGGGGGGAGGTAGCAATCAGCCCCAGCATTTT
>15|TRBJ2-1|TRBD2|once|TRBV7-2
CASSLPGLGTNEQFF
TGTGCCAGCAGCTTACCCGGACTAGGAACGAATGAGCAGTTCTTC
>16|TRBJ2-3|TRBD1|NA|TRBV5-4
CASSLEPQGAGGTQYF
TGTGCCAGCAGCTTGGAACCCCAGGGGGCTGGGGGAACGCAGTATTTT
>12|TRBJ1-1|NA|NA|TRBV11-2
CASSFSVAEAFF
TGTGCCAGCAGCTTCTCGGTGGCTGAAGCTTTCTTT
>15|TRBJ1-2|NA|NA|TRBV27
CASSLVPGWNYGYTF
TGTGCCAGCAGTTTAGTTCCGGGGTGGAACTATGGCTACACCTTC
>14|TRBJ1-1|TRBD1|NA|TRBV7-9
CASSLGQGKDEAFF
TGTGCCAGCAGCTTAGGACAGGGAAAAGATGAAGCTTTCTTT
>14|TRBJ2-3|TRBD2|NA|TRBV4-3
CASSLTSGGGAQYF
TGCGCCAGCAGCCTTACTAGCGGGGGAGGGGCCCAGTATTTT
>15|TRBJ1-1|NA|NA|TRBV5-1
CASSLGRQLNTEAFF
TGCGCCAGCAGCTTGGGTAGACAGTTGAACACTGAAGCTTTCTTT
>15|TRBJ2-3|TRBD1|NA|TRBV6-5
CASSGQGARADTQYF
TGTGCCAGCAGTGGACAGGGGGCGCGGGCAGATACGCAGTATTTT
>15|TRBJ1-3|NA|NA|TRBV5-4
CASSGHRDPGNTIYF
TGTGCCAGCAGCGGCCACAGGGACCCTGGAAACACCATATATTTT
>15|TRBJ2-2|TRBD1|NA|TRBV7-2
CASSPIGQATGELFF
TGTGCCAGCAGCCCAATCGGACAGGCCACCGGGGAGCTGTTTTTT
>16|TRBJ1-5|NA|NA|TRBV5-5
CASPLSTGQGNQPQHF
TGTGCCAGCCCCCTTTCGACAGGCCAAGGTAATCAGCCCCAGCATTTT
>12|TRBJ1-2|TRBD1|NA|TRBV5-1
CASSEDRDGYTF
TGCGCCAGCAGCGAAGACAGGGACGGCTACACCTTC
>14|TRBJ2-3|TRBD2|NA|TRBV30
CAWSLRGGADTQYF
TGTGCCTGGAGTTTGCGGGGGGGCGCAGATACGCAGTATTTT
>13|TRBJ2-1|NA|NA|TRBV7-9
CASSPGQYNEQFF
TGTGCCAGCAGCCCTGGACAGTACAATGAGCAGTTCTTC
>11|TRBJ2-3|NA|NA|TRBV4-2
CASSRKDTQYF
TGTGCCAGCAGCCGTAAAGATACGCAGTATTTT
>15|TRBJ2-1|NA|NA|TRBV7-3
CASSLGRGGSNEQFF
TGTGCCAGCAGCTTAGGGCGGGGTGGCTCGAATGAGCAGTTCTTC
>16|TRBJ1-6|NA|NA|TRBV10-3
CAIRPSRTASDSPLHF
TGTGCCATCAGACCCTCTAGGACAGCGTCGGATTCACCCCTCCACTTT
>11|TRBJ1-2|TRBD1|NA|TRBV6-1
CAIRDRDGYTF
TGTGCCATCAGGGACAGGGATGGCTACACCTTC
>14|TRBJ2-3|TRBD2|NA|TRBV5-1
CASTGGGQTDTQYF
TGCGCCAGTACCGGGGGGGGTCAGACAGATACGCAGTATTTT
>13|TRBJ1-2|TRBD1|NA|TRBV6-4
CASGGGTDYGYTF
TGTGCCAGCGGAGGCGGGACAGACTATGGCTACACCTTC
>17|TRBJ2-5|NA|NA|TRBV9
CASSVELPGHHKQTQYF
TGTGCCAGCAGCGTAGAACTGCCGGGACATCACAAGCAAACCCAGTACTTC
>16|TRBJ2-1|TRBD2|NA|TRBV4-2
CASSQAAGGSYNEQFF
TGTGCCAGCAGCCAGGCCGCGGGGGGTTCCTACAATGAGCAGTTCTTC
>12|TRBJ1-2|NA|NA|TRBV7-2
CASSPPYEGRSF
TGTGCCAGCAGCCCCCCGTACGAGGGAAGATCCTTC
>17|TRBJ1-5|NA|NA|TRBV10-3
CAISEGTWRKSNQPQHF
TGTGCCATCAGTGAAGGGACTTGGAGGAAAAGCAATCAGCCCCAGCATTTT
>14|TRBJ1-1|NA|NA|TRBV4-3
CASSQGPNGGRAFF
TGCGCCAGCAGCCAAGGGCCAAACGGCGGCCGGGCTTTCTTT
>14|TRBJ2-3|NA|NA|TRBV5-1
CASLAGDSTDTQYF
TGCGCCAGTCTCGCCGGGGATAGCACAGATACGCAGTATTTT
>15|TRBJ1-6|TRBD1|NA|TRBV30
CACETGGNLGSPLHF
TGTGCCTGTGAGACAGGGGGTAACCTGGGTTCACCCCTCCACTTT
>17|TRBJ2-2|NA|NA|TRBV19
CASSSVWLQGNTGELFF
TGTGCCAGTAGTTCTGTCTGGTTACAGGGGAACACCGGGGAGCTGTTTTTT
>16|TRBJ1-1|NA|NA|TRBV7-9
CASRLTGKGMNTEAFF
TGTGCCAGCAGATTGACAGGCAAAGGGATGAACACTGAAGCTTTCTTT
>18|TRBJ1-2|TRBD1|NA|TRBV2
CASSEAQGGTGIDYGYTF
TGTGCCAGCAGTGAAGCCCAGGGGGGGACAGGGATTGACTATGGCTACACCTTC
>15|TRBJ2-3|NA|NA|TRBV18
CASSPPSLGTDTQYF
TGTGCCAGCTCACCACCGTCGTTAGGCACAGATACGCAGTATTTT
>13|TRBJ1-2|NA|NA|TRBV7-9
CASSSGGYDGYTF
TGTGCCAGCAGTTCTGGGGGGTATGATGGCTACACCTTC
>15|TRBJ1-5|TRBD1|NA|TRBV11-2
CASSPMTGSNQPQHF
TGTGCCAGCAGCCCCATGACAGGGAGCAATCAGCCCCAGCATTTT